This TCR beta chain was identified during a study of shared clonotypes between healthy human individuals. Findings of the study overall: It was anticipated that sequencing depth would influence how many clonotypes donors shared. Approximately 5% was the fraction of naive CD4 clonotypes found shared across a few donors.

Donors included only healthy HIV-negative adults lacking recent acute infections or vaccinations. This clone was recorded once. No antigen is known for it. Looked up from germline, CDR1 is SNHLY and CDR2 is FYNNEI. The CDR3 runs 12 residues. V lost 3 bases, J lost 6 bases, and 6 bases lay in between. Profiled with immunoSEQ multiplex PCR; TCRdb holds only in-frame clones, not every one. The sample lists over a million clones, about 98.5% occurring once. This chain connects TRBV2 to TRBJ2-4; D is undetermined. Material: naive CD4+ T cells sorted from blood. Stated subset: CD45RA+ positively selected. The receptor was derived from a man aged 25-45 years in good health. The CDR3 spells CASSDRPNIQYF. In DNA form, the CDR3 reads TGTGCCAGCAGTGACAGGCCAAACATTCAGTACTTC.